These 22 T cell receptor beta chains share one sample of origin, sequenced in a study of T cell responses to AZD1222 COVID-19 vaccine. The assay was immunoSEQ multiplex PCR, and TCRdb's table has in-frame clones only and misses some. Among more than 110,000 clones, approximately 90% were seen once, and the ten largest hold 2.5% to 4%. The source material was peripheral blood, sampled 28 days after the second AZD1222 dose. The receptors originated from an adult who received the AZD1222 COVID-19 vaccine.

The rearrangement links TRBV9 to TRBJ2-3, with TRBD2 identical over 12 bases. The CDR3 loop spans 15 amino acids. The germline V gene encodes CDR1 SGDLS and CDR2 YYNGEE. V shed 3 bases and J 1 base; nucleotides not matched to a gene: 0. The CDR3 protein is CASSGTSGGTDTQYF. The CDR3 DNA follows: TGTGCCAGCAGCGGGACTAGCGGGGGCACAGATACGCAGTATTTT.

CDR3: CASTSRETQYF. DNA of the CDR3: TGTGCCAGCACTTCTAGAGAGACCCAGTACTTC. The chain joins TRBV18 to TRBJ2-5; D is unresolved. There are 11 residues in the CDR3. Per the germline V gene, CDR1 is KGHSH and CDR2 is LQKENI. The V and J ends lost 8 bases and 4 bases respectively, with 8 bases between them.

By share, this clone ranks as medium-sized (0.01 to 0.1%). The V gene is TRBV5-4, the J gene TRBJ2-7, with D unresolved. V dropped 7 bases and J dropped 6 bases, with 20 bases sitting between them. Germline assignment: CDR1 SGHNT and CDR2 YYREEE (reference sequence). This CDR3 has 14 residues. The CDR3 DNA reads as TGTGCCAGCGCCCCTGACTGGACCGGCGGCGAGCAGTACTTC. As protein: CASAPDWTGGEQYF.

The chain joins TRBV7-9 to TRBJ1-4, with 7 positions matching TRBD1. Per the germline V gene, CDR1 is SEHNR and CDR2 is FQNEAQ (reference sequence). The CDR3 is 14 amino acids. V was clipped by 5 bases and J by 4 bases; unmatched bases: 4. The CDR3 bases are TGTGCCAGCAGCCGAGGGGACAGTAATGAAAAACTGTTTTTT. Residues: CASSRGDSNEKLFF.

This clone was detected once. This chain links TRBV7-2 with TRBJ1-2; no clear D gene. Trimming shortened V by 0 bases and J by 7 bases, and 9 bases separated the two germline ends. The CDR3 is 13 amino acids. Germline CDR1 and CDR2: SGHTA and FQGNSA. This CDR3 reads CASSLASAAGYTF. CDR3 in DNA: TGTGCCAGCAGCTTAGCCTCAGCGGCTGGCTACACCTTC.

This chain joins TRBV7-2 and TRBJ2-5; D gene ambiguous. The length of the CDR3 is 13 residues. Germline-derived CDR1 and CDR2 are SGHTA and FQGNSA. V lost 5 bases, J lost 1 base, and 8 bases lay in between. CDR3 nucleotide sequence: TGTGCCAGCAGCCAAGCAGGCCAAGAGACCCAGTACTTC. Its translation is CASSQAGQETQYF.

The chain employs TRBV7-8 and TRBJ2-5; 13 nucleotides match TRBD2. With 1 base clipped from V and 4 bases from J, the junction kept 6 bases outside the gene matches. Looked up from germline, CDR1 is SGHVS and CDR2 is FQNEAQ. The CDR3 covers 17 residues. The CDR3 reads CASSLGRTSGSSETQYF. The CDR3 DNA is TGTGCCAGCAGCTTAGGTCGGACTAGCGGGAGCTCAGAGACCCAGTACTTC.

The gene calls are TRBV9 and TRBJ2-1; D not resolved. V was pared by 0 bases and J by 6 bases, with 7 bases between. Germline CDR1 and CDR2: SGDLS and YYNGEE. The CDR3 contains 13 residues. The CDR3 sequence: CASSVDPFNEQFF. The CDR3 DNA sequence: TGTGCCAGCAGCGTAGACCCCTTCAATGAGCAGTTCTTC.

The chain links TRBV24-1 to TRBJ2-1; 7 bases align to TRBD2. The CDR3 has 16 residues. The trim removed 1 base at V and 6 bases at J, leaving 8 bases unmatched. Germline loops: CDR1 KGHDR, CDR2 SFDVKD. The CDR3 coding sequence is TGTGCCACCAGTGATTTCGCGAGCGGGAAAGGCAATGAGCAGTTCTTC. It specifies CATSDFASGKGNEQFF.

This clone was counted a few times. This rearrangement joins TRBV3-1 (or the pseudogene TRBV3-2) to TRBJ2-7; 9 bases fit TRBD1. The V segment lost 6 bases and the J segment 3 bases; nucleotides outside the gene matches: 9. The CDR3 runs 15 residues. Germline lookup yields CDR1 LGHDT and CDR2 YNNKEL (reference sequence). The CDR3 DNA is TGTGCCAGCAGTCTCAGGGGACAGGGTAACTACGAGCAGTACTTC. It specifies CASSLRGQGNYEQYF.

The chain links TRBV10-3 to TRBJ1-2; 8 bases agree with TRBD1. V lost 10 bases to trimming and J lost 4 bases; unmatched junction nucleotides: 11. The CDR3 totals 14 residues. Germline CDR1 is ENHRY and CDR2 is SYGVKD. CDR3 in amino acids: CATTGVGGGYGYTF. CDR3 bases: TGTGCCACGACAGGGGTGGGAGGGGGCTATGGCTACACCTTC.

The chain joins TRBV19 to TRBJ1-5, with D hard to call. V lost 4 bases to trimming and J lost 1 base, with 5 bases between them. CDR1 and CDR2 from the germline V gene are LNHDA and SQIVND (reference sequence). This CDR3 has 13 amino acids. The DNA for the CDR3 is TGTGCCAGTAGTACGGGAAGCAATCAGCCCCAGCATTTT. The encoded protein is CASSTGSNQPQHF.

This clone was counted a single time. This chain uses TRBV11-2 with TRBJ2-7; 14 nucleotides match TRBD2. Germline values: CDR1 SGHAT, CDR2 FQNNGV. The CDR3 covers 18 residues. J lost 3 bases, V lost 5 bases, and 12 bases had no gene match. CDR3 loop: CASSQGLAGEVRYYEQYF. CDR3 bases: TGTGCCAGCAGCCAGGGACTAGCGGGAGAAGTTCGCTACTACGAGCAGTACTTC.

The V gene is TRBV7-2, the J gene TRBJ1-4; D not resolved. Trimming took 6 bases from V and 8 from J, leaving 16 bases between them. Germline-derived CDR1 and CDR2 are SGHTA and FQGNSA. This CDR3 is 14 amino acids long. The DNA for the CDR3 is TGTGCCAGCAGTCAAATACCGGGAGGAGAAAAACTGTTTTTT. Its protein product is CASSQIPGGEKLFF.

The chain combines TRBV28 with TRBJ1-2; D is unresolved. This CDR3 spans 14 amino acids. Between the trimmed V and J ends, which lost 3 bases and 3 bases, there was a span of 11 bases. Germline lookup yields CDR1 MDHEN and CDR2 SYDVKM. The CDR3 nucleotides are TGTGCCAGCAGTTTCTCCACGGGGTACTATGGCTACACCTTC. As protein: CASSFSTGYYGYTF.

The J gene is TRBJ2-5, the V gene TRBV12-3 or TRBV12-4; possible D gene TRBD2, 6 bases. V dropped 8 bases and J dropped 4 bases, with 14 bases sitting between them. This CDR3 region has 13 residues. The chain's CDR3 is CASSGGAGETQYF. In nucleotides, the CDR3 is TGTGCCAGCTCTGGAGGGGCGGGAGAGACCCAGTACTTC.

This clone has just one count. The V gene is TRBV19, the J gene TRBJ2-1; 8 positions agree with TRBD2. V was clipped by 0 bases and J by 1 base; unmatched bases: 8. The CDR3 loop spans 18 amino acids. The V gene's germline CDR1 is LNHDA and CDR2 SQIVND (reference sequence). CDR3 sequence: CASSIDRRLARSYNEQFF. CDR3 nucleotide sequence: TGTGCCAGTAGTATAGATAGGAGACTAGCGAGATCCTACAATGAGCAGTTCTTC.

The chain links TRBV9 to TRBJ2-3, with D possibly being TRBD2 (6 bases). CDR3 size: 15 residues. CDR1 is SGDLS, CDR2 YYNGEE, per germline. V shed 0 bases and J shed 0 bases, with 8 bases lying between them. The CDR3 sequence: CASSVVAGSTDTQYF. In DNA form, the CDR3 reads TGTGCCAGCAGCGTAGTCGCGGGGAGCACAGATACGCAGTATTTT.

The CDR3 region has the DNA TGTGCCAGCAGTTTTCTGGGGAGTGAGCAGTTCTTC. Amino acid sequence: CASSFLGSEQFF. This chain joins TRBV12-3 or TRBV12-4 and TRBJ2-1; TRBD2 is a possible D gene (5 bases). The CDR3 is 12 amino acids. V lost 3 bases to trimming and J lost 9 bases, with 9 bases between them.

The rearrangement links TRBV24-1 to TRBJ2-2, with 7 bases fitting TRBD2. CDR3 length: 15 residues. V shed 9 bases, J shed 6 bases, and the junction held 12 bases outside the gene matches. Germline V gives CDR1 KGHDR, CDR2 SFDVKD. CDR3 sequence (DNA): TGTGCCACCCAAAAGAAAAGCGGGACGTCCGGGGAGCTGTTTTTT. Its protein product is CATQKKSGTSGELFF.

The CDR3 loop reads CASSNPGLGVRTEAFF. The CDR3 DNA reads TGTGCCAGTAGTAACCCAGGGCTTGGGGTGAGAACTGAAGCTTTCTTT. The V call is TRBV19, the J call TRBJ1-1, with D perhaps matching TRBD1 (5 bases). This CDR3 is built from 16 residues. The germline V and J ends were trimmed by 4 bases and 5 bases, with 20 bases remaining between them. Looked up from germline, CDR1 is LNHDA and CDR2 is SQIVND (reference sequence).

The chain joins TRBV5-8 to TRBJ1-6, with unresolved D. The ends were cut back, 0 bases at V and 0 bases at J, with 4 bases in the middle. Germline V gives CDR1 SGHTS, CDR2 YDEGEE. The CDR3 covers 15 residues. The DNA for the CDR3 is TGTGCCAGCAGCTTGGGAAGCTCCTATAATTCACCCCTCCACTTT. Translating gives CASSLGSSYNSPLHF.